This T cell receptor (beta chain) was observed in a study of Graves' ophthalmopathy and Graves' hyperthyroidism. RNA transcripts served as template for amplifying TCR beta CDR3 sequences. Second-round multiplex PCR came after a first-round RT-PCR that employed HTBI primers. TCRdb redid the calling of the multiplex PCR reads with MiXCR, one entry per CDR3 protein. The sample includes about 160,000 distinct CDR3 sequences, 37% of them seen just once. V was shortened by 3 bases and J by 6 bases, with 12 bases between the two germline ends. This CDR3 contains 14 residues. This clonotype was seen ten or more times. Fresh peripheral blood (about 9 ml) yielded the PBMCs.

This TCR was recovered from a middle-aged woman with Graves' ophthalmopathy. The sequenced sample was peripheral blood. The chain combines TRBV12-3 or TRBV12-4 with TRBJ2-4; D might be TRBD2 (6 bases). In DNA, the CDR3 is TGTGCCAGCAGTTTCAGAGGGGAGGCAAACATTCAGTACTTC. Protein product: CASSFRGEANIQYF.